These 21 T cell receptor beta chains were all obtained from the same sample, sequenced in a study of ipilimumab plus nivolumab after autologous stem cell transplantation. This table comes from immunoSEQ multiplex PCR, and its TCRdb copy is limited to in-frame clones, with some not included. The table includes some 10,000 clones, approximately 72% detected once. The sequences come from PBMCs, collected in a trial of ipilimumab plus nivolumab as post-transplant consolidation. These receptors were obtained from a male donor with diffuse large B-cell lymphoma.

The chain employs TRBV14 and TRBJ2-6; weak D call: TRBD2 (5 bases). This CDR3 has 18 residues. V lost 8 bases and J lost 3, with 23 bases in between. Germline V gene sequence: CDR1 SGHDN, CDR2 FVKESK. CDR3 DNA sequence: TGTGCCAGCGAGAATCGTTCGGACCTAGCCAGTGGGGCCAACGTCCTGACTTTC. Residues: CASENRSDLASGANVLTF.

The sample holds a few counts of this clone. The V and J genes are TRBV7-9 and TRBJ1-1; no clear D gene. V lost 5 bases, J lost 2 bases, and 15 bases lay in between. The length of the CDR3 is 15 residues. In germline, CDR1 is SEHNR, CDR2 FQNEAQ (reference sequence). For the CDR3, the DNA is TGTGCCAGCAGCATTGACAAATTCCCTAACACTGAAGCTTTCTTT. This gives the protein CASSIDKFPNTEAFF.

CDR3 protein: CASSPNDRWTEAFF. The CDR3 nucleotides read TGCGCCAGCAGCCCGAATGACAGGTGGACTGAAGCTTTCTTT. The chain recombines TRBV5-1 with TRBJ1-1; weak D call: TRBD1 (6 bases). The CDR3 is 14 amino acids. V lost 4 bases and J lost 5, with 15 bases in between. Germline CDR1 is SGHRS and CDR2 is YFSETQ.

This clone occurred once. This chain joins TRBV29-1 and TRBJ2-1; D is undetermined. The germline V gene has CDR1 SQVTM and CDR2 ANQGSEA. CDR3 size: 9 residues. Trimming pared 4 bases from V and 10 bases from J, leaving 5 bases between. CDR3 sequence: CSVGWEQFF. CDR3 sequence (DNA): TGCAGCGTTGGGTGGGAGCAGTTCTTC.

The chain employs TRBV6-5 and TRBJ2-7, with a tentative D call TRBD2 (7 bases). V shed 7 bases and J shed 1 base, with 17 bases lying between them. Germline assignment: CDR1 MNHEY and CDR2 SVGAGI. The CDR3 consists of 15 residues. The chain's CDR3 is CASTKGGGPSYEQYF. The CDR3 DNA follows: TGTGCCAGCACAAAAGGGGGGGGCCCGTCCTACGAGCAGTACTTC.

This rearrangement joins TRBV29-1 to TRBJ1-1, with D possibly matching TRBD1 (6 bases). Germline-derived CDR1 and CDR2 are SQVTM and ANQGSEA. Trimming took 7 bases from V and 4 from J, leaving 16 bases between them. The CDR3 totals 13 residues. CDR3 in DNA: TGCAGCGGGATCAGGGGAGGCGGCACTGAAGCTTTCTTT. This gives the protein CSGIRGGGTEAFF.

The rearrangement links TRBV11-1 to TRBJ1-2; unclear D gene. V lost 1 base to trimming and J lost 4 bases, with 10 bases between them. Germline V gene sequence: CDR1 SGHAT, CDR2 FQDESV (reference sequence). This CDR3 contains 14 residues. The chain's CDR3 is CASSLGHTSYGYTF. CDR3 nucleotide sequence: TGTGCCAGCAGCTTAGGGCACACAAGCTATGGCTACACCTTC.

V and J are TRBV4-3 and TRBJ1-6, with a possible D match to TRBD1 (5 bases). With 2 bases removed from V and 7 bases from J, the gap between germline ends came to 6 bases. This CDR3 is built from 13 residues. The germline V gene has CDR1 LGHNA and CDR2 YSLEER. The chain's CDR3 is CASSQTGNSPLHF. CDR3 nucleotide sequence: TGCGCCAGCAGCCAAACAGGAAATTCACCCCTCCACTTT.

The rearrangement links TRBV7-3 to TRBJ2-2, with 8 bases that match TRBD2. The germline gives CDR1 SGHTA, CDR2 FQGTGA. The V gene end was trimmed by 5 bases and the J gene end by 2 bases; junction bases not matched to a gene: 10. The CDR3 extends over 17 amino acids. The CDR3 DNA reads TGTGCCAGCAGCCAGCGGGGGCCGGGACCCAACACCGGGGAGCTGTTTTTT. Translated, it gives CASSQRGPGPNTGELFF.

This clone was seen just once. The genes are TRBV15 and TRBJ1-4; 7 nucleotides agree with TRBD1. V lost 2 bases, J lost 6 bases, and 6 bases stayed unmatched. The CDR3 covers 15 residues. Germline V gene sequence: CDR1 LNHNV, CDR2 YYDKDF (reference sequence). This chain's CDR3 is CATSRSTGDYEKLFF. CDR3 in DNA: TGTGCCACCAGCAGATCTACAGGGGACTATGAAAAACTGTTTTTT.

The chain is built from TRBV5-6 and TRBJ2-5, with 7 bases that match TRBD2. Unmatched junction bases numbered 9, after V lost 3 bases and J lost 4 bases. CDR3 length: 15 residues. Germline loops: CDR1 SGHDT, CDR2 YYEEEE. The CDR3 DNA sequence: TGTGCCAGCAGCTCTCTAGCGGAGGGCGGAGAGACCCAGTACTTC. Translating it yields CASSSLAEGGETQYF.

V and J are TRBV7-9 and TRBJ2-4; 13 bases fit TRBD2. This CDR3 has 15 residues. Germline V lookup: CDR1 SEHNR, CDR2 FQNEAQ (reference sequence). V lost 4 bases to trimming and J lost 6 bases; unmatched junction nucleotides: 3. This chain's CDR3 is CASSSGTSGVNIQYF. CDR3 nucleotide sequence: TGTGCCAGCAGCTCCGGGACTAGCGGGGTAAACATTCAGTACTTC. The whole variable domain, remainder taken from reference TRBV7-9 and TRBJ2-4, is DTGVSQNPRHKITKRGQNVTFRCDPISEHNRLYWYRQTLGQGPEFLTYFQNEAQLEKSRLLSDRFSAERPKGSFSTLEIQRTEQGDSAMYLCASSSGTSGVNIQYFGAGTRLSVL.

V gene TRBV9 combines with J gene TRBJ2-3; the match to TRBD2 covers 11 bases. Germline V CDR1 and CDR2: SGDLS, YYNGEE. This CDR3 has 16 residues. V lost 0 bases to trimming and J lost 5 bases; unmatched junction nucleotides: 5. The CDR3 DNA reads TGTGCCAGCAGCGTAGTTAGCGGGGGGGCCATAGATACGCAGTATTTT. This codes for CASSVVSGGAIDTQYF.

The J gene is TRBJ2-5, the V gene TRBV5-1, with 10 positions matching TRBD2. The V gene end was trimmed by 0 bases and the J gene end by 11 bases; junction bases not matched to a gene: 10. The CDR3 totals 15 residues. The germline V gene encodes CDR1 SGHRS and CDR2 YFSETQ. The CDR3 sequence: CASSLEIAGGQKQYF. The CDR3 DNA sequence: TGCGCCAGCAGCTTGGAAATAGCGGGGGGCCAGAAGCAGTACTTC. The variable domain in full, completed from reference TRBV5-1 and TRBJ2-5, reads KAGVTQTPRYLIKTRGQQVTLSCSPISGHRSVSWYQQTPGQGLQFLFEYFSETQRNKGNFPGRFSGRQFSNSRSEMNVSTLELGDSALYLCASSLEIAGGQKQYFGPGTRLLVL.

The rearrangement uses TRBV28 and TRBJ2-7, with TRBD1 as a possible D gene (6 bases). Trimming removed 7 bases at V and 2 bases at J, with 12 bases between. Germline V lookup: CDR1 MDHEN, CDR2 SYDVKM. CDR3 size: 13 residues. CDR3: CASTGTRTYEQYF. The CDR3, as DNA: TGTGCCAGCACGGGGACAAGGACCTACGAGCAGTACTTC.

J is TRBJ1-6 and V is TRBV15; D perhaps matches TRBD1 (6 bases). CDR3 size: 15 residues. Trimming cost V 6 bases and J 10 bases, with 19 bases left between them. Per the germline V gene, CDR1 is LNHNV and CDR2 is YYDKDF (reference sequence). The CDR3 sequence is CATRKGGQGGSPLHF. CDR3 nucleotide sequence: TGTGCCACCAGAAAGGGGGGCCAGGGAGGATCACCCCTCCACTTT.

The rearrangement uses TRBV7-2 and TRBJ1-1; possible D gene TRBD1, 6 bases. The CDR3 has 14 residues. The V gene's germline CDR1 is SGHTA and CDR2 FQGNSA. V shed 8 bases and J shed 5 bases, with 18 bases lying between them. For the CDR3, the DNA is TGTGCCAGCCGAAAGGGGGGGCAGGGGACTGAAGCTTTCTTT. This codes for CASRKGGQGTEAFF.

The V and J genes are TRBV19 and TRBJ2-7; weak D call: TRBD1 (6 bases). V dropped 5 bases and J dropped 2 bases, with 10 bases sitting between them. Looked up from germline, CDR1 is LNHDA and CDR2 is SQIVND (reference sequence). This CDR3 has 13 residues. The CDR3 spells CASSATGAYEQYF. In DNA, the CDR3 is TGTGCCAGTAGTGCGACAGGAGCCTACGAGCAGTACTTC. Combining the CDR3 with reference TRBV19 and TRBJ2-7 gives the whole variable domain DGGITQSPKYLFRKEGQNVTLSCEQNLNHDAMYWYRQDPGQGLRLIYYSQIVNDFQKGDIAEGYSVSREKKESFPLTVTSAQKNPTAFYLCASSATGAYEQYFGPGTRLTVT.

The chain links TRBV15 to TRBJ2-1, with 7 bases aligning to TRBD2. The CDR3 contains 15 residues. Trimming at V came to 0 bases and at J to 6 bases, leaving 5 bases not matched to a gene. Germline V CDR1 and CDR2: LNHNV, YYDKDF (reference sequence). For the CDR3, the DNA is TGTGCCACCAGCAGAGATCGCGGCGGGGGCAATGAGCAGTTCTTC. Translating gives CATSRDRGGGNEQFF.

The J gene is TRBJ2-3, the V gene TRBV7-2; TRBD2 agrees at 8 bases. Germline V gene data show CDR1 as SGHTA and CDR2 as FQGNSA. The CDR3 loop spans 14 amino acids. V shed 4 bases and J 5 bases; nucleotides not matched to a gene: 5. CDR3 in amino acids: CASSSAGGIDTQYF. DNA for the CDR3: TGTGCCAGCAGCTCCGCGGGGGGCATAGATACGCAGTATTTT.

The chain carries TRBV7-6 and TRBJ1-2, with no clear D. The CDR3 covers 13 residues. Trimming removed 0 bases from V and 8 bases from J, with 10 bases in between. CDR1 and CDR2 (germline): SGHVS, FNYEAQ. The CDR3 loop is CASSLADVSGYTF. CDR3 coding DNA: TGTGCCAGCAGCTTAGCCGACGTGAGCGGCTACACCTTC.